A single TCR beta chain is shown here with its context. Additional DNA sequences in this sample encode the identical CDR3. Trimming cost V 0 bases and J 6 bases, with 7 bases left between them. CDR1 is SGHRS, CDR2 YFSETQ, per germline. The CDR3 runs 12 residues. The data stem from a study of shared clonotypes between healthy human individuals. Clones were read by immunoSEQ multiplex PCR, and TCRdb kept only the in-frame ones, dropping some. Counted here are 2 million to 2.5 million clones, roughly 95% occurring once; the ten biggest clones make up roughly 0.13%. The gene calls are TRBV5-1 and TRBJ2-7, with D maybe TRBD1 (5 bases). This TCR derives from a man between 18 and 29 years old in good health. Input material: naive CD4+ T cells sorted from blood. The subset: CD45RA+ positively selected. CDR3 bases: TGCGCCAGCAGCTTGGGGGGCAGCGAGCAGTACTTC. Translation: CASSLGGSEQYF.